Below, 4 T cell receptor beta chains from the same sample are listed, as sequenced in a study of blood T cells in healthy people across ages. The authors ran a second PCR of roughly 7 to 11 cycles using a sample-barcoded 5' primer and a J-beta primer mix. From the 5' RACE reads, TCRdb called clonotypes with MiXCR, one entry per CDR3 protein. This repertoire shows hundreds of thousands of distinct CDR3 sequences, roughly 32% found once; its top ten account for roughly 15%. The specimen sequenced was blood. The receptors derive from an elderly woman in good health.

This chain uses TRBV7-2 with TRBJ2-4; tentatively, D is TRBD2 (5 bases). The J call is doubtful: the DNA matches TRBJ2-5 better. This CDR3 comprises 13 residues. CDR1 is SGHTA, CDR2 FQGNSA, per germline. Written as DNA, the CDR3 is TGTGCCAGCAGCTTAGTGGAGGAGGAGACCCAGTACTTC. This encodes CASSLVEEETQYF.

The sample holds many counts of this clonotype. This chain uses TRBV27 with TRBJ1-5, with 7 bases aligning to TRBD1. There are 15 residues in the CDR3. Germline CDR1 is MNHEY and CDR2 is SMNVEV (reference sequence). With 6 bases clipped from V and 0 bases from J, the junction kept 5 bases outside the gene matches. This chain's CDR3 is CASSSGTDSNQPQHF. CDR3 DNA: TGTGCCAGCAGCTCCGGGACAGATAGCAATCAGCCCCAGCATTTT.

Remarks on this clonotype: A much more abundant neighbour one base away suggests this may be a read error. The chain links TRBV20-1 to TRBJ1-1; D is unclear. The CDR3 runs to 13 residues. Germline V gene lookup returns CDR1 DFQATT and CDR2 SNEGSKA (reference sequence). The CDR3 nucleotides are TGCAGTACTAGACCTAACGGACTAAGAGAAGCTTTCTTT. Its translation: CSTRPNGLREAFF.

V is TRBV12-3 or TRBV12-4 and J is TRBJ1-1; maybe TRBD1 (6 bases). V was shortened by 5 bases and J by 7 bases, with 11 bases between the two germline ends. The CDR3 consists of 12 residues. As DNA, the CDR3 is TGTGCCAGCAGTGGGGACATTGGTGAAGCTTTCTTT. Encoded protein: CASSGDIGEAFF.